This TCR beta chain is from a study of OX40 agonist ivuxolimab in advanced cancers. Only in-frame clones appear in the TCRdb table, and some are missing; sequencing was by immunoSEQ multiplex PCR. The table includes about 49,000 clones, about 85% detected once. The investigators sampled blood at baseline, at cycle 4 day 1, and at cycle 7 day 1. The CDR3 is 15 amino acids. V was pared by 5 bases and J by 0 bases, with 11 bases between. Per the germline V gene, CDR1 is SGHNT and CDR2 is YENEEA. The TCR was taken from an adult with an advanced solid tumor such as melanoma, head and neck, liver or kidney cancer. V gene TRBV11-3 combines with J gene TRBJ2-1; D is ambiguous. This material consisted of CD4+ or CD8+ T cells sorted from blood, taken in a trial of the OX40 agonist ivuxolimab. The CDR3 loop reads CASSPNPGSYNEQFF. CDR3 coding DNA: TGTGCCAGCAGCCCAAACCCAGGCTCCTACAATGAGCAGTTCTTC.